These T cell receptor beta chains were read from a single sample in a study of beta chain features in type 1 diabetes. Clones were read by immunoSEQ multiplex PCR, and TCRdb kept only the in-frame ones, dropping some. The sample holds over 150,000 clones; around 8.3% are singletons and the top ten take 0.54%. Input material: central memory CD4+ T cells from blood. The receptors were sampled from a woman between 18 and 30 years old with type 1 diabetes. CDR3s leave out the opening cysteine and the closing phenylalanine or tryptophan. Some rows have no size entry. The others give once, few or many, or a class for an expanded clone.

TRBV18,.,ASSPSGQGLDEQF
TRBV7-9,.,ASSRGQNNEKLF
TRBV4-2,.,ASSQVGSRTSGMDTQY
TRBV7-8,.,ASSPQDRVRGYT
TRBV6-6,.,ASYDRGTGAKNIQY
TRBV18,.,ASSQEKSKSPNTEAF
TRBV7-6,.,ASSLIRRPLVI
TRBV11-2,.,ASSLSGDTGELF
TRBV30,.,AWSANRIGNTIY
TRBV19,few,ASTRALGEKLF
TRBV28,few,ASSPETSSRDEQF
TRBV6-5,.,ASSRTGMSNQPQH
TRBV29-1,few,SVDWTSGNTGELF
TRBV13,few,ASSLVSFTYEQY
TRBV28,many,ASSRANYGYT
TRBV6-6,.,ASSYFSGEQY
TRBV14,many,ASSLLGETQY